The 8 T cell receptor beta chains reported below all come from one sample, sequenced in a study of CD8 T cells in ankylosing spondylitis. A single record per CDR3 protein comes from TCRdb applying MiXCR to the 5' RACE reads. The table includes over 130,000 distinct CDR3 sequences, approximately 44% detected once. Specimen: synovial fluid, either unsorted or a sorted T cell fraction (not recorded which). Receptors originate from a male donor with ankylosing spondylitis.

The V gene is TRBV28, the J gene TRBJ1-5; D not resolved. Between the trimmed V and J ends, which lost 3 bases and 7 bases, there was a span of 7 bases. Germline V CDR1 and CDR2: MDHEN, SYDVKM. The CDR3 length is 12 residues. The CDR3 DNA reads TGTGCCAGCAGTTTGCGACCGCAGCCCCAGCATTTT. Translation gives CASSLRPQPQHF.

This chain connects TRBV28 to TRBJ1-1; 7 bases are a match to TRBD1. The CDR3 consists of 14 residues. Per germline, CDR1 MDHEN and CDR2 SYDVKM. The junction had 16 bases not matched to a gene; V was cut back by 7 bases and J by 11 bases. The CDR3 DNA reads TGTGCCAGCACCCAGGGGGTGGAATTCCAGCGGGCTTTCTTT. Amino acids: CASTQGVEFQRAFF.

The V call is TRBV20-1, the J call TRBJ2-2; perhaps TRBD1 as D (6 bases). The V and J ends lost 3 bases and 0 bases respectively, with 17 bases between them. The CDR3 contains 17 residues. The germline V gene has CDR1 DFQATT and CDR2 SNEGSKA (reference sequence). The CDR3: CSASPPDRAANTGELFF. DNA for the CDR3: TGCAGTGCTAGTCCGCCGGACAGAGCCGCGAACACCGGGGAGCTGTTTTTT.

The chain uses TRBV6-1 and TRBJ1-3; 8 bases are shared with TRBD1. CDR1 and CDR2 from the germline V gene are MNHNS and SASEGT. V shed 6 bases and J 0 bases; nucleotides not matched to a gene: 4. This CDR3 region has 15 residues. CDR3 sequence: CASRDRDPSGNTIYF. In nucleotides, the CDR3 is TGTGCCAGCAGGGACAGGGATCCCTCTGGAAACACCATATATTTT.

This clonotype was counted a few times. The CDR3 DNA follows: TGCGCCAGCAGCCAAGGGGTCGCGGGAGAAGCCAATGAGCAGTTCTTC. Protein sequence: CASSQGVAGEANEQFF. The gene calls are TRBV4-3 and TRBJ2-1; 7 nucleotides agree with TRBD2. Unmatched junction bases numbered 9, after V lost 1 base and J lost 6 bases. Germline CDR1 reads LGHNA; CDR2 reads YSLEER. The CDR3 length is 16 residues.

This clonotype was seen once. CDR3 residues: CASSLGVLAGQFF. The CDR3, as DNA: TGTGCCAGCAGCTTGGGTGTTTTGGCGGGGCAGTTCTTC. The chain uses TRBV5-5 and TRBJ2-1; D may be TRBD2 (5 bases). The CDR3 spans 13 residues. Between the trimmed V and J ends, which lost 0 bases and 12 bases, there was a span of 13 bases. The germline V gene encodes CDR1 SGHKS and CDR2 YYEKEE (reference sequence). The complete variable domain, with remaining parts taken from reference TRBV5-5 and TRBJ2-1, reads DAGVTQSPTHLIKTRGQQVTLRCSPISGHKSVSWYQQVLGQGPQFIFQYYEKEERGRGNFPDRFSARQFPNYSSELNVNALLLGDSALYLCASSLGVLAGQFFGPGTRLTVL.

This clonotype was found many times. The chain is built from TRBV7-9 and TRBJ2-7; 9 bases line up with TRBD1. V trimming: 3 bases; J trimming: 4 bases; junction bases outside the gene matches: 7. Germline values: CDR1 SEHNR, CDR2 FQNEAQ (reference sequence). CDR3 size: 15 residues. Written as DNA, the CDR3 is TGTGCCAGCAGCTTTGGGACAGGGCAAGTTTACGAGCAGTACTTC. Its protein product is CASSFGTGQVYEQYF.

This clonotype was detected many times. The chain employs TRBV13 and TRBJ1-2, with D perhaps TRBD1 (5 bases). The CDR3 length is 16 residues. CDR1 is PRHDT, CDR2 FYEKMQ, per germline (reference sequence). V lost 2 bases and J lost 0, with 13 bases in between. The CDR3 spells CASSLSGAVTNYGYTF. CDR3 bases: TGTGCCAGCAGCTTATCCGGGGCAGTAACTAACTATGGCTACACCTTC. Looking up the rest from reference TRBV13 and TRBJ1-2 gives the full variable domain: AAGVIQSPRHLIKEKRETATLKCYPIPRHDTVYWYQQGPGQDPQFLISFYEKMQSDKGSIPDRFSAQQFSDYHSELNMSSLELGDSALYFCASSLSGAVTNYGYTFGSGTRLTVV.